Listed below are T cell receptor beta chains from one sample, sequenced in a study of CD4+ T cells in melanoma. The protocol was immunoSEQ multiplex PCR, while the TCRdb copy is restricted to in-frame clones and leaves out a portion. This table has over 100,000 clones, 92% appearing once. Sequences were obtained from peripheral blood. The receptors shown here come from a human donor with melanoma. Each CDR3 is given with its conserved first and last residue. D genes are given only for firm matches. The size entry is marked missing in some rows and otherwise reads once, few, many or a size class.

v_call: TRBV4-2; clone_size: -; j_call: TRBJ2-3; d_call: TRBD2; cdr3_aa: CASSQDGGADTQYF; cdr3_nt: TGTGCCAGCAGCCAAGATGGGGGGGCAGATACGCAGTATTTT
v_call: TRBV19; clone_size: -; j_call: TRBJ2-3; d_call: -; cdr3_aa: CASRVDPEDTQYF; cdr3_nt: TGTGCCAGTAGGGTGGACCCCGAGGATACGCAGTATTTT
v_call: TRBV14; clone_size: -; j_call: TRBJ2-5; d_call: TRBD2; cdr3_aa: CASSPRLAGGLWEETQYF; cdr3_nt: TGTGCCAGCAGCCCCCGACTAGCGGGGGGGCTGTGGGAAGAGACCCAGTACTTC
v_call: TRBV7-9; clone_size: -; j_call: TRBJ2-7; d_call: TRBD2; cdr3_aa: CASSLGRLAGGNEQYF; cdr3_nt: TGTGCCAGCAGCTTGGGGCGTCTAGCGGGAGGGAACGAGCAGTACTTC
v_call: TRBV4-3; clone_size: -; j_call: TRBJ2-3; d_call: -; cdr3_aa: CASSPQTPGVRATDTQYF; cdr3_nt: TGCGCCAGCAGCCCACAAACCCCTGGGGTCCGGGCCACAGATACGCAGTATTTT
v_call: TRBV4-3; clone_size: -; j_call: TRBJ2-7; d_call: TRBD2; cdr3_aa: CASSKQLAGGYEQYF; cdr3_nt: TGCGCCAGCAGCAAGCAACTAGCGGGGGGCTACGAGCAGTACTTC
v_call: TRBV29-1; clone_size: -; j_call: TRBJ2-7; d_call: TRBD2; cdr3_aa: CSVETSGNPRYEQYF; cdr3_nt: TGCAGCGTTGAGACTAGCGGGAACCCACGCTACGAGCAGTACTTC
v_call: TRBV9; clone_size: -; j_call: TRBJ2-2; d_call: -; cdr3_aa: CASSVFTITNSNTGELFF; cdr3_nt: TGTGCCAGCAGCGTATTCACCATCACCAACTCGAACACCGGGGAGCTGTTTTTT
v_call: TRBV7-2; clone_size: -; j_call: TRBJ2-1; d_call: TRBD2; cdr3_aa: CASSFASGYYNEQFF; cdr3_nt: TGTGCCAGCAGCTTTGCTAGCGGGTATTACAATGAGCAGTTCTTC
v_call: TRBV10-3; clone_size: -; j_call: TRBJ2-2; d_call: TRBD2; cdr3_aa: CAISFGLAGGTNTGELFF; cdr3_nt: TGTGCCATCAGCTTCGGACTAGCGGGAGGGACGAACACCGGGGAGCTGTTTTTT
v_call: TRBV6-1; clone_size: -; j_call: TRBJ2-5; d_call: TRBD1; cdr3_aa: CASRSRTGPGTQYF; cdr3_nt: TGTGCCAGCAGAAGCCGGACAGGACCGGGGACCCAGTACTTC
v_call: TRBV11-2; clone_size: -; j_call: TRBJ2-7; d_call: -; cdr3_aa: CASSFIGTLYEQYF; cdr3_nt: TGTGCCAGCAGCTTCATAGGGACTCTCTACGAGCAGTACTTC
v_call: TRBV5-1; clone_size: few; j_call: TRBJ2-3; d_call: -; cdr3_aa: CASSPSPAGRTDTQYF; cdr3_nt: TGCGCCAGCAGCCCCTCCCCCGCGGGGAGGACAGATACGCAGTATTTT
v_call: TRBV9; clone_size: -; j_call: TRBJ1-2; d_call: TRBD1; cdr3_aa: CASSVDLRQGGGYTF; cdr3_nt: TGTGCCAGCAGCGTAGATCTCCGACAGGGGGGTGGCTACACCTTC
v_call: TRBV30; clone_size: once; j_call: TRBJ2-7; d_call: -; cdr3_aa: CAWTKILGSYEQYF; cdr3_nt: TGTGCCTGGACGAAGATCTTGGGCTCCTACGAGCAGTACTTC
v_call: TRBV30; clone_size: -; j_call: TRBJ1-3; d_call: -; cdr3_aa: CAWSEGFSGNTIYF; cdr3_nt: TGTGCCTGGAGTGAGGGTTTCTCTGGAAACACCATATATTTT
v_call: TRBV5-5; clone_size: -; j_call: TRBJ1-4; d_call: -; cdr3_aa: CASSSYRGPRTTNEKLFF; cdr3_nt: TGTGCCAGCAGCTCCTACCGCGGACCGAGGACAACTAATGAAAAACTGTTTTTT
v_call: TRBV28; clone_size: -; j_call: TRBJ1-5; d_call: -; cdr3_aa: CASSLPGGNQPQHF; cdr3_nt: TGTGCCAGCAGTTTACCGGGCGGCAATCAGCCCCAGCATTTT
v_call: TRBV19; clone_size: -; j_call: TRBJ2-1; d_call: TRBD2; cdr3_aa: CASSMGLANNEQFF; cdr3_nt: TGTGCCAGTAGTATGGGACTAGCCAACAATGAGCAGTTCTTC
v_call: TRBV9; clone_size: -; j_call: TRBJ2-3; d_call: -; cdr3_aa: CASTRDINGADTQYF; cdr3_nt: TGTGCCAGCACACGGGACATCAACGGGGCAGATACGCAGTATTTT
v_call: TRBV5-6; clone_size: -; j_call: TRBJ2-3; d_call: TRBD2; cdr3_aa: CASSRTSGRTDTQYF; cdr3_nt: TGTGCCAGCAGCAGAACTAGCGGGAGGACAGATACGCAGTATTTT
v_call: TRBV5-4; clone_size: -; j_call: TRBJ2-2; d_call: TRBD2; cdr3_aa: CASSLPGLAGHGELFF; cdr3_nt: TGTGCCAGCAGCTTACCGGGACTAGCGGGACACGGGGAGCTGTTTTTT
v_call: TRBV5-1; clone_size: -; j_call: TRBJ1-5; d_call: -; cdr3_aa: CASSSGVGQPQHF; cdr3_nt: TGCGCCAGCAGCTCAGGGGTCGGGCAGCCCCAGCATTTT
v_call: TRBV25-1; clone_size: -; j_call: TRBJ2-3; d_call: TRBD2; cdr3_aa: CASSDPTLAGSTDTQYF; cdr3_nt: TGTGCCAGCAGTGACCCCACCCTAGCGGGTAGCACAGATACGCAGTATTTT
v_call: TRBV6-1; clone_size: -; j_call: TRBJ2-3; d_call: TRBD1; cdr3_aa: CASSEPGQGADTQYF; cdr3_nt: TGTGCCAGCAGTGAGCCGGGACAGGGGGCAGATACGCAGTATTTT
v_call: TRBV10-2; clone_size: -; j_call: TRBJ1-1; d_call: TRBD1; cdr3_aa: CASSESHRGSAEAFF; cdr3_nt: TGCGCCAGCAGTGAGTCCCACAGGGGGAGCGCTGAAGCTTTCTTT
v_call: TRBV7-9; clone_size: -; j_call: TRBJ2-5; d_call: TRBD1; cdr3_aa: CASSLGGGKETQYF; cdr3_nt: TGTGCCAGCAGCTTAGGAGGGGGCAAAGAGACCCAGTACTTC
v_call: TRBV4-3; clone_size: once; j_call: TRBJ1-1; d_call: -; cdr3_aa: CASSQDSGYTEAFF; cdr3_nt: TGCGCCAGCAGCCAAGATAGTGGCTACACTGAAGCTTTCTTT
v_call: TRBV4-1; clone_size: -; j_call: TRBJ1-2; d_call: -; cdr3_aa: CASSQESWQGFYYGYTF; cdr3_nt: TGCGCCAGCAGCCAGGAATCCTGGCAGGGCTTTTACTATGGCTACACCTTC
v_call: TRBV27; clone_size: -; j_call: TRBJ2-2; d_call: -; cdr3_aa: CASSSRTESNTGELFF; cdr3_nt: TGTGCCAGCAGTTCCAGGACAGAGTCGAACACCGGGGAGCTGTTTTTT
v_call: TRBV4-1; clone_size: -; j_call: TRBJ2-5; d_call: -; cdr3_aa: CASSQGTQSFGETQYF; cdr3_nt: TGCGCCAGCAGCCAAGGAACGCAGAGTTTCGGAGAGACCCAGTACTTC
v_call: TRBV19; clone_size: -; j_call: TRBJ2-5; d_call: -; cdr3_aa: CASTPGGARETQYF; cdr3_nt: TGTGCCAGTACCCCAGGGGGGGCTCGGGAGACCCAGTACTTC
v_call: TRBV7-2; clone_size: -; j_call: TRBJ2-1; d_call: TRBD2; cdr3_aa: CASSLPASSGGAEDEQFF; cdr3_nt: TGTGCCAGCAGCTTACCCGCATCTAGCGGGGGGGCCGAGGATGAGCAGTTCTTC
v_call: TRBV19; clone_size: -; j_call: TRBJ1-1; d_call: TRBD1; cdr3_aa: CASSIGTGGHLNTEAFF; cdr3_nt: TGTGCCAGTAGTATTGGGACAGGGGGCCATCTGAACACTGAAGCTTTCTTT
v_call: TRBV5-3; clone_size: -; j_call: TRBJ2-2; d_call: TRBD2; cdr3_aa: CARSLETSGALGELFF; cdr3_nt: TGTGCCAGAAGCTTGGAGACTAGCGGGGCTCTCGGGGAGCTGTTTTTT
v_call: TRBV13; clone_size: -; j_call: TRBJ2-1; d_call: TRBD1; cdr3_aa: CASSPQDRGPEQFF; cdr3_nt: TGTGCCAGCAGCCCCCAGGACAGGGGGCCTGAGCAGTTCTTC
v_call: TRBV15; clone_size: -; j_call: TRBJ2-6; d_call: -; cdr3_aa: CATSRETATSSGANVLTF; cdr3_nt: TGTGCCACCAGCAGAGAAACAGCCACCAGCTCTGGGGCCAACGTCCTGACTTTC
v_call: TRBV11-2; clone_size: -; j_call: TRBJ2-1; d_call: TRBD2; cdr3_aa: CASSLVPAGLYNEQFF; cdr3_nt: TGTGCCAGCAGCTTAGTACCAGCGGGACTCTACAATGAGCAGTTCTTC
v_call: TRBV11-3; clone_size: -; j_call: TRBJ2-3; d_call: -; cdr3_aa: CASSLDADTQYF; cdr3_nt: TGTGCCAGCAGCTTAGACGCAGATACGCAGTATTTT
v_call: TRBV23-1; clone_size: -; j_call: TRBJ1-2; d_call: TRBD1; cdr3_aa: CASSQFRTGGSSYTF; cdr3_nt: TGCGCCAGCAGTCAATTCCGGACAGGGGGTAGTAGCTACACCTTC
v_call: TRBV4-3; clone_size: -; j_call: TRBJ2-5; d_call: TRBD2; cdr3_aa: CASSQEGAGGVETQYF; cdr3_nt: TGCGCCAGCAGCCAAGAGGGGGCGGGAGGAGTGGAGACCCAGTACTTC
v_call: TRBV5-1; clone_size: -; j_call: TRBJ1-1; d_call: -; cdr3_aa: CASSPRQDAMNTEAFF; cdr3_nt: TGCGCCAGCAGCCCGCGACAGGACGCCATGAACACTGAAGCTTTCTTT
v_call: TRBV7-2; clone_size: -; j_call: TRBJ2-7; d_call: -; cdr3_aa: CASSRGGTYEQYF; cdr3_nt: TGTGCCAGCAGCCGAGGAGGGACCTACGAGCAGTACTTC
v_call: TRBV28; clone_size: -; j_call: TRBJ2-7; d_call: -; cdr3_aa: CASSSLSALGYNYEQYF; cdr3_nt: TGTGCCAGCAGTTCCCTTTCGGCTCTTGGGTACAACTACGAGCAGTACTTC
v_call: TRBV5-6; clone_size: -; j_call: TRBJ2-5; d_call: -; cdr3_aa: CASSLKQQTQYF; cdr3_nt: TGTGCCAGCAGCTTAAAACAGCAGACCCAGTACTTC
v_call: TRBV6-6; clone_size: -; j_call: TRBJ2-2; d_call: -; cdr3_aa: CASSYSVVGELFF; cdr3_nt: TGTGCCAGCAGTTACTCAGTCGTCGGGGAGCTGTTTTTT
v_call: TRBV7-8; clone_size: -; j_call: TRBJ2-5; d_call: -; cdr3_aa: CASSPVLKTQYF; cdr3_nt: TGTGCCAGCAGCCCCGTGTTAAAGACCCAGTACTTC
v_call: TRBV5-1; clone_size: -; j_call: TRBJ1-1; d_call: TRBD1; cdr3_aa: CASSSQGVGTEAFF; cdr3_nt: TGCGCCAGCAGCTCCCAGGGGGTGGGGACTGAAGCTTTCTTT
v_call: TRBV2; clone_size: -; j_call: TRBJ2-2; d_call: TRBD1; cdr3_aa: CASSETRTGGTGELFF; cdr3_nt: TGTGCCAGCAGTGAAACCAGGACAGGGGGCACCGGGGAGCTGTTTTTT
v_call: TRBV19; clone_size: -; j_call: TRBJ2-5; d_call: -; cdr3_aa: CASSGDGEETQYF; cdr3_nt: TGTGCCAGTAGTGGGGACGGGGAAGAGACCCAGTACTTC
v_call: TRBV5-1; clone_size: -; j_call: TRBJ2-1; d_call: TRBD2; cdr3_aa: CASFSSGPHNEQFF; cdr3_nt: TGCGCCAGCTTCTCTAGCGGGCCTCACAATGAGCAGTTCTTC
v_call: TRBV15; clone_size: -; j_call: TRBJ2-7; d_call: -; cdr3_aa: CATGQLGYEQYF; cdr3_nt: TGTGCCACCGGACAGTTAGGCTACGAGCAGTACTTC
v_call: TRBV7-2; clone_size: -; j_call: TRBJ2-3; d_call: -; cdr3_aa: CASSYVAPQYF; cdr3_nt: TGTGCCAGCAGCTACGTTGCGCCGCAGTATTTT
v_call: TRBV15; clone_size: -; j_call: TRBJ2-5; d_call: -; cdr3_aa: CATSRDRTQETQYF; cdr3_nt: TGTGCCACCAGCAGAGATCGGACACAAGAGACCCAGTACTTC